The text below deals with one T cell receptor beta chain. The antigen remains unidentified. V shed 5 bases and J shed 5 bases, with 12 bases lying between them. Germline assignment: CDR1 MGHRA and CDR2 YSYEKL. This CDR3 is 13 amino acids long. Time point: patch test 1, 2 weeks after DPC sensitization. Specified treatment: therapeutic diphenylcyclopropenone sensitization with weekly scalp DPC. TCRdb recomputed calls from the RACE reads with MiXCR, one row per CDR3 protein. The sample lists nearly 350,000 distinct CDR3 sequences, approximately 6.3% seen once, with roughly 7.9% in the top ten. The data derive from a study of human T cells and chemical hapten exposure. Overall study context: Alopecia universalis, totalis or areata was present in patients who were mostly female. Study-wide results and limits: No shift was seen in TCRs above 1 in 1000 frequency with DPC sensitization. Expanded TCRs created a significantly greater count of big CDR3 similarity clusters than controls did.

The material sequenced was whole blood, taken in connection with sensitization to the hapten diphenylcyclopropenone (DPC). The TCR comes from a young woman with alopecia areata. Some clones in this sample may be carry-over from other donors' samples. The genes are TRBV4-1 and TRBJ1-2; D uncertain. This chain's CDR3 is CASSEIGLYGYTF. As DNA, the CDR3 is TGCGCCAGCAGCGAAATTGGGCTTTATGGCTACACCTTC.